The 10 T cell receptor beta chains below were found in one sample sequenced in a study of blood T cell repertoires in COVID-19. Repertoires were generated with immunoSEQ multiplex PCR, while TCRdb's copy carries only in-frame clones and drops some. The table records 200,000 or so clones, approximately 86% of them present only once. Sample: peripheral blood. These receptors all come from a man aged 55-75 years with acute or convalescent COVID-19.

V gene TRBV9 combines with J gene TRBJ1-2; 7 bases are a match to TRBD1. CDR1 and CDR2 (germline): SGDLS, YYNGEE. V dropped 0 bases and J dropped 0; count of bases not matched to a gene: 14. The CDR3 consists of 19 residues. The CDR3 reads CASSVEQRGRLGTNYGYTF. The CDR3 DNA reads as TGTGCCAGCAGCGTAGAACAGAGGGGGCGGTTAGGGACTAACTATGGCTACACCTTC.

The chain employs TRBV20-1 and TRBJ1-1, with D unclear. The CDR3 runs 11 residues. Trimming cost V 3 bases and J 6 bases, with 8 bases left between them. Looked up from germline, CDR1 is DFQATT and CDR2 is SNEGSKA (reference sequence). CDR3 region: CSASRSPEAFF. CDR3 nucleotide sequence: TGCAGTGCTAGTAGGAGCCCTGAAGCTTTCTTT.

This clone is a singleton in its sample. The chain employs TRBV18 and TRBJ2-5; possible D gene TRBD2, 5 bases. V was cut by 3 bases and J by 5 bases, with 13 bases left in between. The CDR3 has 14 amino acids. Germline CDR1 and CDR2: KGHSH and LQKENI. The CDR3 loop reads CASSPLSGMETQYF. DNA of the CDR3: TGTGCCAGCTCACCGCTTTCCGGGATGGAGACCCAGTACTTC.

V is TRBV4-3 and J is TRBJ1-5; 7 positions agree with TRBD1. The CDR3 covers 15 residues. CDR1 and CDR2 (germline): LGHNA, YSLEER. J lost 3 bases, V lost 2 bases, and 4 bases had no gene match. CDR3 loop: CASSQSRGSNQPQHF. In DNA form, the CDR3 reads TGCGCCAGCAGCCAAAGCAGGGGGTCCAATCAGCCCCAGCATTTT.

J is TRBJ1-2 and V is TRBV6-6; weak D call: TRBD1 (5 bases). This CDR3 region has 12 residues. The V end was cut by 5 bases, the J end by 4 bases, with 8 bases between. Germline V lookup: CDR1 MNHNY, CDR2 SVGAGI (reference sequence). The CDR3 here is CASSHDSYGYTF. The CDR3, as DNA: TGTGCCAGCAGTCACGACAGCTATGGCTACACCTTC.

The V and J genes are TRBV9 and TRBJ2-3, with 11 bases aligning to TRBD2. The CDR3 consists of 19 residues. V lost 3 bases to trimming and J lost 1 base; unmatched junction nucleotides: 13. Germline V gene lookup returns CDR1 SGDLS and CDR2 YYNGEE. The CDR3 is CASSAAGSGGAGGTDTQYF. CDR3 sequence (DNA): TGTGCCAGCAGCGCAGCGGGTAGCGGGGGGGCCGGGGGCACAGATACGCAGTATTTT.

V and J are TRBV4-2 and TRBJ2-7; tentatively, D is TRBD2 (5 bases). This CDR3 has 15 amino acids. CDR1 LGHNA and CDR2 YNFKEQ come from the germline V gene. V lost 1 base to trimming and J lost 7 bases, with 17 bases between them. The CDR3 region has the DNA TGTGCCAGCAGCCAAGCCTTTATTACTAGATGGGAGCAGTACTTC. It encodes CASSQAFITRWEQYF.

CDR3 sequence: CATSVGTTSGNTIYF. The CDR3, as DNA: TGTGCCACCTCCGTGGGGACAACCTCTGGAAACACCATATATTTT. The chain couples TRBV15 to TRBJ1-3; perhaps TRBD1 as D (6 bases). V was cut by 8 bases and J by 0 bases, with 14 bases left in between. This CDR3 has 15 amino acids. CDR1 is LNHNV and CDR2 is YYDKDF in the germline V gene (reference sequence).

The rearrangement links TRBV6-5 to TRBJ2-1; 10 positions match TRBD2. CDR1 is MNHEY and CDR2 is SVGAGI in the germline V gene. The CDR3 runs 15 residues. The V gene end was trimmed by 4 bases and the J gene end by 7 bases; junction bases not matched to a gene: 7. The chain's CDR3 is CASSSQRGGWNEQFF. Here the CDR3 DNA reads TGTGCCAGCAGTTCCCAGCGGGGGGGCTGGAATGAGCAGTTCTTC.

This chain uses TRBV10-3 with TRBJ2-7; D is possibly TRBD1 (6 bases). Germline values: CDR1 ENHRY, CDR2 SYGVKD. This CDR3 has 14 residues. V was cut by 4 bases and J by 0 bases, with 10 bases left in between. The CDR3 sequence is CAISGQENSYEQYF. The CDR3 region has the DNA TGTGCCATCAGTGGACAGGAAAACTCCTACGAGCAGTACTTC.